What follows is one TCR beta chain and its context. It lacks a known antigen. Nothing much larger sits one base from this clone, and base qualities are not available. TCRbeta CDR3 regions were amplified from genomic DNA by means of the immunoSEQ Assay, a bias-controlled multiplex PCR. The authors' pipeline ran thus. The number of nucleated cells in each sample was estimated from the amplification of reference gene primers within the assay. To quantify the absolute abundance of each unique TCRbeta CDR3 rearrangement, sequence reads were collapsed and filtered. For each sample, productive Simpson clonality was calculated as the square root of Simpson's diversity index across productive rearrangements. In its TCRdb copy, this immuneACCESS table keeps in-frame sequences only and misses some clones. Where compared with another copy, unresolved V genes explain less than half of these, and the others have no known cause. V, J and clone size reflect that table, while D and trimming were determined from the DNA. The sample contains 130,000 or so clones, 80% of them found a single time. The ten largest clonotypes hold roughly 25% of the sample.

The sample originates from a study of blood T cell repertoires in COVID-19 (TCRdb year 2020). Regarding the study in general: The collaborator samples originated in the United States, Italy and Spain and spanned the acute and convalescent phases of COVID-19. The repertoires were made available in a free public database intended to serve as a resource for research on the immune response to SARS-CoV-2. Nearly every sample came with metadata listing a de-identified subject ID, COVID-19 status, age in years and sex. The dataset comprised deeply sampled blood TCRbeta repertoires from subjects exposed to, actively infected with, or recovered from COVID-19. Where available, HLA class I and class II types were taken from metadata supplied by the sample provider and were not determined by assay-based typing. The samples were drawn from two sources: the first 160 participants of the ongoing ImmuneRACE study, and fewer than 1,500 subjects contributed by 6 global collaborators. The material from the prospective study consisted of cDNA or gDNA derived from T cells, B-cell-depleted T cells, or PBMCs. Results the study describes overall, beyond this receptor: Clinical and demographic metadata were provided uncurated, with the amount varying by source and participant.

Whole blood was collected in K2EDTA tubes by collaborating institutions according to the institutions' own protocols. For TCRbeta analysis, collaborator samples were shipped as frozen whole blood, as isolated PBMCs, or as DNA extracted from either sample type. Reading from cysteine to phenylalanine, the CDR3 counts 13 amino acids. Only the CDR3 DNA stays, 39 bases, in frame from base 1. In the germline V gene, CDR1 corresponds to SGHTA and CDR2 to FQGNSA. V and J are truncated by 6 bases and 5 bases respectively, leaving an intervening sequence of 12 bases. This chain joins TRBV7-2 to TRBJ2-3, with TRBD2 as a weak D call on 7 bases. The sample taken for sequencing was peripheral blood. This TCR derives from a human donor in a cohort sampled during active COVID-19. The CDR3 in this case is CASSLGGQDTQYF. The bases read TGTGCCAGCAGTCTCGGGGGGCAAGATACGCAGTATTTT.